The rows below give T cell receptor beta chains drawn from one sample of a study of CD4 and CD8 cells across lung adenocarcinoma regions. TCRdb fed the PCR reads into MiXCR, producing one record per CDR3 protein. In the table there are about 25,000 distinct CDR3 sequences, about 50% of which are singletons. The material sequenced was CD8+ T cells from the center of a lung tumor. The receptors here all came from a male donor with lung adenocarcinoma. The CD4 and CD8 labels of this study may be unreliable. The CDR3 runs from the conserved cysteine through the conserved F or W. D genes are given only for firm matches. Expanded clones are given a class, and other clones once, few, many or no size at all.

D,J,V,length,size,CDR3,DNA
TRBD2,TRBJ2-3,TRBV4-2,17,.,CASSQDRSGGPTDTQYF,TGTGCCAGCAGCCAAGATAGGTCGGGAGGGCCGACAGATACGCAGTATTTT
TRBD2,TRBJ2-1,TRBV7-2,15,many,CASSPESGRGNEQFF,TGTGCCAGCAGCCCAGAGAGCGGGAGAGGCAATGAGCAGTTCTTC
TRBD2,TRBJ2-3,TRBV11-3,14,.,CASSPGGPTDTQYF,TGTGCCAGCAGCCCGGGAGGGCCCACAGATACGCAGTATTTT
.,TRBJ2-1,TRBV5-1,14,few,CASSSTGSYNEQFF,TGCGCCAGCAGCTCCACCGGGTCGTACAATGAGCAGTTCTTC
TRBD2,TRBJ2-4,TRBV7-9,17,.,CASSPGTSGRAGYIQYF,TGTGCCAGCAGCCCTGGGACTAGCGGGAGGGCCGGGTACATTCAGTACTTC
.,TRBJ2-2,TRBV6-1,12,.,CASSESLGEQFF,TGTGCCAGCAGTGAAAGTTTAGGTGAGCAGTTTTTT
.,TRBJ2-5,TRBV10-1,15,once,CASSAAGGGQETQYF,TGCGCCAGCAGTGCTGCCGGTGGAGGGCAAGAGACCCAGTACTTC
.,TRBJ2-2,TRBV10-2,16,many,CASSELGRLNSGELFF,TGCGCCAGCAGTGAGTTGGGCCGCTTGAATTCTGGGGAGCTGTTTTTT
.,TRBJ2-1,TRBV11-1,17,.,CASSFLGGRSSYNEQFF,TGTGCCAGCAGCTTTTTAGGTGGGAGAAGCTCCTACAATGAGCAGTTCTTC
TRBD2,TRBJ2-1,TRBV27,19,medium-sized,CASSLWGLGGVSSYNEQFF,TGTGCCAGCAGTTTATGGGGGTTGGGGGGGGTGAGCTCCTACAATGAGCAGTTCTTC
TRBD2,TRBJ2-3,TRBV6-1,15,medium-sized,CASSAQLAGADTQYF,TGTGCCAGCAGTGCCCAACTAGCGGGAGCAGATACGCAGTATTTT
.,TRBJ2-5,TRBV6-5,14,.,CASSYSGAQETQYF,TGTGCCAGCAGTTACTCGGGGGCCCAAGAGACCCAGTACTTC
TRBD1,TRBJ2-3,TRBV6-1,17,.,CASSAGRGRGDEETQYF,TGTGCCAGCAGTGCGGGAAGGGGGCGCGGCGACGAAGAGACGCAGTATTTT
.,TRBJ2-5,TRBV3-1,12,.,CASSQAGETQYF,TGTGCCAGCAGCCAGGCGGGAGAGACCCAGTACTTC
.,TRBJ1-6,TRBV6-5,15,many,CASSLRRMENSPLHF,TGTGCCAGCAGTCTACGGCGGATGGAAAATTCACCCCTCCACTTT
.,TRBJ2-5,TRBV12-3/TRBV12-4,11,many,CASSLGETQYF,TGTGCCAGCAGTTTGGGGGAGACCCAGTACTTC
.,TRBJ2-4,TRBV27,10,medium-sized,CASASNIQYF,TGTGCCAGCGCATCGAACATTCAGTACTTC
.,TRBJ2-4,TRBV27,15,.,CASEPGLGAKNTQYF,TGTGCCAGCGAACCGGGGCTGGGAGCCAAAAATACTCAGTACTTC
TRBD2,TRBJ2-1,TRBV6-2/TRBV6-3,18,.,CASSRPGTSGFSYNEQFF,TGTGCCAGCAGTCGCCCCGGGACTAGCGGGTTTTCCTACAATGAGCAGTTCTTC
.,TRBJ2-5,TRBV24-1,13,.,CATSDPYQETQYF,TGTGCCACCAGTGATCCGTACCAAGAGACCCAGTACTTC
TRBD1,TRBJ2-5,TRBV6-1,16,few,CASSARDRGLRETQYF,TGTGCCAGCAGCGCCCGGGACAGGGGGCTAAGGGAGACCCAGTACTTC
.,TRBJ1-1,TRBV6-5,14,few,CASSYSGGLTEAFF,TGTGCCAGCAGTTACTCTGGGGGGCTGACTGAAGCTTTCTTT
.,TRBJ2-3,TRBV7-6,14,.,CAGSAVGGPDTQYF,TGTGCGGGCAGCGCCGTAGGTGGTCCAGATACGCAGTATTTT
.,TRBJ1-5,TRBV6-1,13,.,CASSLQGNQPQHF,TGTGCCAGCAGCCTTCAGGGAAATCAGCCCCAGCATTTT
.,TRBJ2-5,TRBV6-1,16,.,CASREAGGGVGDTQYF,TGTGCCAGCAGGGAGGCCGGGGGCGGGGTCGGGGATACCCAGTATTTC
TRBD1,TRBJ2-1,TRBV6-5,15,medium-sized,CASSYLDREKHEQFF,TGTGCCAGCAGTTACCTGGACAGGGAAAAGCATGAGCAGTTCTTC
.,TRBJ2-2,TRBV6-1,19,.,CASRVYNEQFFGNTGELFF,.
.,TRBJ1-2,TRBV7-6,15,many,CASSLSKGGYYGYTF,TGTGCCAGCAGCTTAAGTAAGGGAGGCTACTATGGCTACACCTTC
.,TRBJ2-1,TRBV7-3,15,medium-sized,CASSSDSGSYNEQFF,TGTGCCAGCAGCTCCGACAGTGGCTCCTACAATGAGCAGTTCTTC